One and the same sample provided the 10 T cell receptor beta chains below, sequenced in a study of T cells after posttransplantation cyclophosphamide listed by TCRdb under 2016. This specimen's treatment or condition label, interpreted: high-dose cyclophosphamide on days +3 and +4 as single-agent GVHD prophylaxis. For conditioning, the PTCy patients got busulfan and fludarabine, then a related or unrelated marrow graft, followed by cyclophosphamide on days +3 and +4. Preparation of the library involved the immunoSEQ multiplex PCR assay. Here the immuneACCESS table is served through TCRdb, limited to in-frame sequences with V and J called. Missing clones are a known gap in these copies; in checked studies unresolved V genes cover under half, and the rest lacks a known reason. The sample profile shows some 11,000 clones; around 86% of them were found once. 25% to 30% of the sample lies in the top ten.

Source: CD4+ T cells sorted from PBMCs, taken after allogeneic stem cell transplant with posttransplant cyclophosphamide. The receptor set was obtained from a male patient aged 25-45 years who received an allogeneic stem cell transplant from a related donor, was CMV-positive, and had acute GVHD only. A transplant means some T cells may be of graft donor rather than patient origin.

The CDR3 is CASSLGGRTVRGGEQYF. DNA of the CDR3: TGCGCCAGCAGCTTGGGGGGCCGGACAGTCCGCGGCGGGGAGCAGTACTTC. The V and J genes are TRBV5-1 and TRBJ2-7; a weak D match, TRBD1 (6 bases). CDR1 and CDR2 (germline): SGHRS, YFSETQ. The CDR3 runs 17 residues. Trimming shortened V by 0 bases and J by 7 bases, and 23 bases separated the two germline ends.

The CDR3 DNA is TGTGCCAGCAGCTTGGGGTCGGGGGGGGACCTCACAGATACGCAGTATTTT. Protein: CASSLGSGGDLTDTQYF. V is TRBV5-4 and J is TRBJ2-3, with 8 bases aligning to TRBD2. The CDR3 length is 17 residues. With 0 bases clipped from V and 2 bases from J, the junction kept 8 bases outside the gene matches. Germline CDR1 reads SGHNT; CDR2 reads YYREEE (reference sequence).

V is TRBV19 and J is TRBJ2-7; TRBD1 matches at 9 bases. This CDR3 has 13 residues. Trimming took 4 bases from V and 6 from J; bases not matched to a gene: 4. The V gene's germline CDR1 is LNHDA and CDR2 SQIVND (reference sequence). The chain's CDR3 is CASSRNRGLEQYF. The CDR3, as DNA: TGTGCCAGTAGTAGGAACAGGGGGCTCGAGCAGTACTTC.

In its sample, this clone was seen a few times. The rearrangement links TRBV19 to TRBJ1-2, with TRBD1 identical over 9 bases. Trimming took 2 bases from V and 5 from J; bases not matched to a gene: 12. The germline gives CDR1 LNHDA, CDR2 SQIVND (reference sequence). CDR3 size: 17 residues. The CDR3 coding sequence is TGTGCCAGTAGTATAAAATTTTCGGGACAGGGCCATTATGGCTACACCTTC. It translates to CASSIKFSGQGHYGYTF.

This chain uses TRBV27 with TRBJ2-5, with D tentatively TRBD1 (6 bases). Germline assignment: CDR1 MNHEY and CDR2 SMNVEV (reference sequence). The CDR3 runs to 17 residues. V was clipped by 4 bases and J by 1 base, with 19 bases between them. The CDR3 nucleotides read TGTGCCAGCAGTTCAGGGGCAGGGGTTGTGGCCCAAGAGACCCAGTACTTC. Protein sequence: CASSSGAGVVAQETQYF.

The CDR3 spells CASSPPGALMNTEAFF. The CDR3 nucleotides are TGTGCCAGCTCACCACCAGGGGCACTTATGAACACTGAAGCTTTCTTT. The V call is TRBV18, the J call TRBJ1-1, with D maybe TRBD1 (5 bases). V lost 0 bases, J lost 0 bases, and 11 bases lay in between. The CDR3 has 16 amino acids. CDR1 and CDR2 from the germline V gene are KGHSH and LQKENI.

On this clone: Relative to the germline gene, one junction end is altered; a read error may explain this. The chain combines TRBV5-1 with TRBJ1-1, with TRBD1 identical over 12 bases. CDR3 length: 15 residues. The germline gives CDR1 SGHRS, CDR2 YFSETQ. The CDR3 loop reads CASSLGDRGLTEAFF. In DNA form, the CDR3 reads TGCGCCAGCAGTTTGGGGGACAGGGGGCTAACTGAAGCTTTCTTT.

The J gene is TRBJ1-3, the V gene TRBV2, with D uncertain. The CDR3 is 15 amino acids. The V end lost 2 bases, the J end lost 2 bases, and 10 bases lay between the germline ends. Germline CDR1 reads SNHLY; CDR2 reads FYNNEI. CDR3 bases: TGTGCCAGCAGTGAAAACCCAGGCCCTGGAAACACCATATATTTT. Translating it yields CASSENPGPGNTIYF.

This clone was counted once. This sequence joins TRBV19 and TRBJ1-1; D is ambiguous. The length of the CDR3 is 13 residues. With 7 bases removed from V and 0 bases from J, the gap between germline ends came to 9 bases. Germline V lookup: CDR1 LNHDA, CDR2 SQIVND (reference sequence). CDR3 sequence reads: CASNLGVNTEAFF. CDR3 sequence (DNA): TGTGCCAGTAATCTCGGGGTGAACACTGAAGCTTTCTTT.

The chain uses TRBV2 and TRBJ1-1; D might be TRBD1 (5 bases). Germline CDR1 is SNHLY and CDR2 is FYNNEI. This CDR3 has 15 residues. V lost 6 bases, J lost 1 base, and 15 bases lay in between. CDR3 residues: CASRLQGSSNTEAFF. In DNA form, the CDR3 reads TGTGCCAGCAGACTTCAGGGTTCGTCGAACACTGAAGCTTTCTTT.